A single sample is the source of the 26 T cell receptor beta chains below, sequenced in a study of blood T cell repertoires in COVID-19. Generated by immunoSEQ multiplex PCR, the TCRdb table keeps only in-frame clones and is missing some. The sample contains about 200,000 clones, around 83% of which appear only once. The specimen was peripheral blood. The receptors were sampled from a woman older than 75 with acute or convalescent COVID-19.

The chain couples TRBV7-9 to TRBJ2-7, with D maybe TRBD2 (5 bases). CDR3 length equals 15 residues. Looked up from germline, CDR1 is SEHNR and CDR2 is FQNEAQ (reference sequence). V was cut by 3 bases and J by 2 bases, with 14 bases left in between. The CDR3 region has the DNA TGTGCCAGCAGCTTGTCAAGCGGCGCCGCCTACGAGCAGTACTTC. Encoded protein: CASSLSSGAAYEQYF.

The chain uses TRBV7-3 and TRBJ2-7; possibly TRBD2 for D (6 bases). The CDR3 runs 13 residues. The germline V gene encodes CDR1 SGHTA and CDR2 FQGTGA. Trimming pared 3 bases from V and 1 base from J, leaving 7 bases between. CDR3 sequence reads: CASSLSGSYEQYF. The CDR3 nucleotides are TGTGCCAGCAGCTTGAGCGGGTCCTACGAGCAGTACTTC.

The chain carries TRBV27 and TRBJ2-7, with D perhaps TRBD2 (6 bases). The length of the CDR3 is 14 residues. The germline V and J ends were trimmed by 5 bases and 3 bases, with 14 bases remaining between them. Germline CDR1 reads MNHEY; CDR2 reads SMNVEV (reference sequence). The CDR3 DNA reads as TGTGCCAGCAGTAATGAAGGGACTCGCTACGAGCAGTACTTC. Translated, it gives CASSNEGTRYEQYF.

V gene TRBV27 combines with J gene TRBJ2-2, with a possible D match to TRBD1 (6 bases). V was cut by 6 bases and J by 0 bases, with 14 bases left in between. CDR3 length equals 16 residues. From germline, CDR1 is MNHEY and CDR2 SMNVEV (reference sequence). The DNA of the CDR3 is TGTGCCAGCAGCCGATACAGGGCTTCGAACACCGGGGAGCTGTTTTTT. It yields the protein CASSRYRASNTGELFF.

The chain carries TRBV28 and TRBJ2-2; a weak D match, TRBD2 (6 bases). The CDR3 loop spans 14 amino acids. V lost 7 bases and J lost 6, with 15 bases in between. Germline V gene sequence: CDR1 MDHEN, CDR2 SYDVKM. The CDR3 coding sequence is TGTGCCAGCATGTCGGGAGCGTCAGCCGGGGAGCTGTTTTTT. This encodes CASMSGASAGELFF.

In its sample, this clone was seen once. The rearrangement joins TRBV6-5 to TRBJ1-5; 9 nucleotides match TRBD1. With 6 bases clipped from V and 5 bases from J, the junction kept 8 bases outside the gene matches. The V gene's germline CDR1 is MNHEY and CDR2 SVGAGI. The CDR3 extends over 15 amino acids. The CDR3 sequence: CASSVRDRVDQPQHF. DNA of the CDR3: TGTGCCAGCAGCGTCCGGGACAGGGTGGATCAGCCCCAGCATTTT.

The chain uses TRBV3-1 (or the pseudogene TRBV3-2) and TRBJ1-2, with a weak D call TRBD1 (6 bases). Germline lookup yields CDR1 LGHDT and CDR2 YNNKEL (reference sequence). The CDR3 runs 15 residues. Trimming left V 3 bases short and J 4 bases short, with 15 bases between. For the CDR3, the DNA is TGTGCCAGCAGCCAGACCCACCCGGACAGCTATGGCTACACCTTC. Translation: CASSQTHPDSYGYTF.

This clone was seen a handful of times. The rearrangement joins TRBV2 to TRBJ1-1, with D maybe TRBD1 (6 bases). The CDR3 totals 12 residues. The germline CDR1 and CDR2 sequences are SNHLY and FYNNEI. Trimming cost V 9 bases and J 0 bases, with 8 bases left between them. The CDR3: CARGQMNTEAFF. The CDR3 region has the DNA TGTGCCAGAGGACAGATGAACACTGAAGCTTTCTTT.

This rearrangement joins TRBV6-2 or TRBV6-3 to TRBJ2-1; 9 nucleotides align to TRBD2. This CDR3 region has 17 residues. Germline-derived CDR1 and CDR2 are MNHEY and SVGEGT. Trimming at V came to 5 bases and at J to 1 base, leaving 9 bases not matched to a gene. The CDR3 DNA sequence: TGTGCCAGCAGTAACACTCTAGCGGGATGGTCCTACAATGAGCAGTTCTTC. It translates to CASSNTLAGWSYNEQFF.

This sequence joins TRBV3-1 (or the pseudogene TRBV3-2) and TRBJ2-7; D is perhaps TRBD1 (5 bases). CDR1 and CDR2 (germline): LGHDT, YNNKEL (reference sequence). The CDR3 length is 15 residues. With 4 bases removed from V and 1 base from J, the gap between germline ends came to 14 bases. The CDR3 spells CASSLTGELSYEQYF. Here the CDR3 DNA reads TGTGCCAGCAGCCTCACAGGAGAACTATCCTACGAGCAGTACTTC.

Notes on this clone: This specimen includes other DNA sequences encoding the same CDR3. CDR3 nucleotide sequence: TGTGCCAGCAGCCACCGGGGGGACGAGCAGTACTTC. It translates to CASSHRGDEQYF. J is TRBJ2-7 and V is TRBV5-5, with 7 positions matching TRBD2. Trimming removed 4 bases from V and 5 bases from J; junction bases left unmatched: 3. There are 12 residues in the CDR3. Germline V gene lookup returns CDR1 SGHKS and CDR2 YYEKEE (reference sequence). Combining the CDR3 with reference TRBV5-5 and TRBJ2-7 gives the whole variable domain DAGVTQSPTHLIKTRGQQVTLRCSPISGHKSVSWYQQVLGQGPQFIFQYYEKEERGRGNFPDRFSARQFPNYSSELNVNALLLGDSALYLCASSHRGDEQYFGPGTRLTVT.

The chain recombines TRBV11-2 with TRBJ1-2; 9 bases are a match to TRBD1. V trimming: 6 bases; J trimming: 2 bases; junction bases outside the gene matches: 4. The germline V gene has CDR1 SGHAT and CDR2 FQNNGV. The CDR3 is made up of 14 amino acids. The CDR3 reads CASRPGQGNYGYTF. The CDR3 coding sequence is TGTGCCAGCAGACCGGGACAGGGAAACTATGGCTACACCTTC.

The chain has TRBV6-1 and TRBJ1-2; D possibly corresponds to TRBD1 (5 bases). Germline CDR1 is MNHNS and CDR2 is SASEGT. V was cut by 3 bases and J by 6 bases, with 8 bases left in between. The length of the CDR3 is 12 residues. CDR3 loop: CASSDREDGYTF. CDR3 coding DNA: TGTGCCAGCAGTGACAGGGAGGATGGCTACACCTTC.

The chain carries TRBV19 and TRBJ2-2; TRBD2 matches at 12 bases. The CDR3 is 14 amino acids. V shed 6 bases, J shed 7 bases, and the junction held 3 bases outside the gene matches. Germline V gene data show CDR1 as LNHDA and CDR2 as SQIVND (reference sequence). This CDR3 is CASSGLAGYGELFF. CDR3 coding DNA: TGTGCCAGTAGCGGACTAGCGGGATACGGGGAGCTGTTTTTT.

A single count supports this clone. Compared with germline, one end of the junction differs, possibly owing to a read error. This rearrangement joins TRBV7-2 to TRBJ2-5; 10 bases line up with TRBD1. In germline, CDR1 is SGHTA, CDR2 FQGNSA. CDR3 size: 12 residues. This CDR3 is CASSLVAGQGDF. CDR3 nucleotide sequence: TGTGCCAGCAGCTTAGTAGCTGGACAGGGGGACTTC.

This sequence joins TRBV2 and TRBJ1-6, with D possibly being TRBD1 (5 bases). CDR3 size: 13 residues. Trimming removed 2 bases at V and 10 bases at J, with 9 bases between. Germline V gene sequence: CDR1 SNHLY, CDR2 FYNNEI. The CDR3 nucleotides are TGTGCCAGCAGTGAATCCAGGGCATCACCCCTCCACTTT. Translation: CASSESRASPLHF.

The rearrangement joins TRBV7-2 to TRBJ1-2; D is undetermined. The CDR3 sequence is 14 residues long. Germline V gene sequence: CDR1 SGHTA, CDR2 FQGNSA. The ends were cut back, 1 base at V and 7 bases at J, with 13 bases in the middle. CDR3 DNA: TGTGCCAGCAGCTTAGAAGGGAGAAGCGTTGGCTACACCTTC. Encoded protein: CASSLEGRSVGYTF.

The rearrangement joins TRBV25-1 to TRBJ1-1; D is undetermined. CDR3 length: 15 amino acids. Germline CDR1 and CDR2: MGHDK and SYGVNS. The ends were cut back, 3 bases at V and 1 base at J, with 12 bases in the middle. The CDR3 spells CASSDEGRKNTEAFF. In DNA, the CDR3 is TGTGCCAGCAGTGATGAGGGCAGAAAGAACACTGAAGCTTTCTTT.

The genes are TRBV5-6 and TRBJ2-3; 10 bases fit TRBD1. Germline assignment: CDR1 SGHDT and CDR2 YYEEEE. V shed 2 bases and J 6 bases; nucleotides not matched to a gene: 6. This CDR3 has 15 residues. The CDR3 bases are TGTGCCAGCAGCTTCGGACAGGGGGGATTCGATACGCAGTATTTT. Protein product: CASSFGQGGFDTQYF.

As for this clone: A read error may account for a junction end that differs from germline. This chain joins TRBV7-9 and TRBJ2-7; D is perhaps TRBD1 (6 bases). The CDR3 runs 11 residues. The V gene's germline CDR1 is SEHNR and CDR2 FQNEAQ (reference sequence). CDR3 DNA: TGTGCCAGCAGCCCCGGACAGCTTATTCTATTC. Its protein product is CASSPGQLILF.

The chain links TRBV5-4 to TRBJ1-1; D uncertain. The germline gives CDR1 SGHNT, CDR2 YYREEE (reference sequence). Trimming shortened V by 0 bases and J by 5 bases, and 11 bases separated the two germline ends. This CDR3 has 14 amino acids. The DNA of the CDR3 is TGTGCCAGCAGCTTGGCTACAGTTCGGACTGAAGCTTTCTTT. Translated, it gives CASSLATVRTEAFF.

The chain recombines TRBV11-2 with TRBJ2-1; D is perhaps TRBD1 (6 bases). Trimming took 2 bases from V and 1 from J, leaving 6 bases between them. In germline, CDR1 is SGHAT, CDR2 FQNNGV. The CDR3 is 14 amino acids. CDR3 protein: CASSLRGSYNEQFF. The CDR3 nucleotides read TGTGCCAGCAGCTTAAGGGGGTCCTACAATGAGCAGTTCTTC.

The V gene is TRBV5-1, the J gene TRBJ1-1; 8 bases line up with TRBD1. The CDR3 has 14 residues. Trimming took 4 bases from V and 6 from J; bases not matched to a gene: 8. Germline CDR1 SGHRS, CDR2 YFSETQ. Written as DNA, the CDR3 is TGCGCCAGCAGCGCCAGGGGGCTTGAGGCTGAAGCTTTCTTT. Its translation is CASSARGLEAEAFF. The full variable domain, in which reference TRBV5-1 and TRBJ1-1 provide the parts outside the CDR3, is KAGVTQTPRYLIKTRGQQVTLSCSPISGHRSVSWYQQTPGQGLQFLFEYFSETQRNKGNFPGRFSGRQFSNSRSEMNVSTLELGDSALYLCASSARGLEAEAFFGQGTRLTVV.

The gene calls are TRBV2 and TRBJ2-6; TRBD1 agrees at 10 bases. Per germline, CDR1 SNHLY and CDR2 FYNNEI. V shed 11 bases, J shed 1 base, and the junction held 2 bases outside the gene matches. This CDR3 is 14 amino acids long. CDR3 in DNA: TGTGCCGGGGACAGGGGATCTGGGGCCAACGTCCTGACTTTC. This encodes CAGDRGSGANVLTF.

The CDR3, as DNA: TGTGCCAGCAGTTACGGGGACAGGGGGCGATCGGAGACCCAGTACTTC. Protein sequence: CASSYGDRGRSETQYF. This chain connects TRBV6-2 or TRBV6-3 to TRBJ2-5; 12 bases match TRBD1. V was pared by 2 bases and J by 5 bases, with 6 bases of the junction left unmatched. The CDR3 is 16 residues long. CDR1 MNHEY and CDR2 SVGEGT come from the germline V gene.

The rearrangement joins TRBV5-4 to TRBJ2-5, with TRBD2 as a possible D gene (6 bases). Germline CDR1 reads SGHNT; CDR2 reads YYREEE (reference sequence). V lost 5 bases and J 5 bases, leaving 10 bases between the germline ends. The CDR3 is 12 amino acids. CDR3 amino acids: CASRRGRETQYF. DNA for the CDR3: TGTGCCAGCAGGCGGGGAAGGGAGACCCAGTACTTC.